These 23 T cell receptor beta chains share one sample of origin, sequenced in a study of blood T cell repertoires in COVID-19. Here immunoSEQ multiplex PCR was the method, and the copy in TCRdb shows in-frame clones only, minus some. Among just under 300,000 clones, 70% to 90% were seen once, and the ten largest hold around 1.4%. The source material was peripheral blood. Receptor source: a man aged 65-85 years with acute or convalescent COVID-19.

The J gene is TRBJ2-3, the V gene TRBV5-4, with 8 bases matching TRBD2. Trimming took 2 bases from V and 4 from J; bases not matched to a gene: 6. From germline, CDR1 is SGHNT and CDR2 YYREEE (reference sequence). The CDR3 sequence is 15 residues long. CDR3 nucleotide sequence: TGTGCCAGCAGCTTCGGGGGGGCCGGTGCAGATACGCAGTATTTT. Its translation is CASSFGGAGADTQYF. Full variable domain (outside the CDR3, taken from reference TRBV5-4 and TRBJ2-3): ETGVTQSPTHLIKTRGQQVTLRCSSQSGHNTVSWYQQALGQGPQFIFQYYREEENGRGNFPPRFSGLQFPNYSSELNVNALELDDSALYLCASSFGGAGADTQYFGPGTRLTVL.

The CDR3 sequence is CASRSEPSYEQYF. In DNA form, the CDR3 reads TGTGCCAGCAGGTCAGAACCTAGCTACGAGCAGTACTTC. The chain uses TRBV6-5 and TRBJ2-7; no clear D gene. The V gene lost 6 bases and the J gene lost 3 bases, with 12 bases spanning the gap. Looked up from germline, CDR1 is MNHEY and CDR2 is SVGAGI. This CDR3 has 13 residues.

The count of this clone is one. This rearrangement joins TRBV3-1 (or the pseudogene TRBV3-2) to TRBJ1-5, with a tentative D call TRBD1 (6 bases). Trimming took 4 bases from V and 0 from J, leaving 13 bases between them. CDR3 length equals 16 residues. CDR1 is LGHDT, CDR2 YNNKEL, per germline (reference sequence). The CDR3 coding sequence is TGTGCCAGCAGCCCGACAGGACCTTATAGCAATCAGCCCCAGCATTTT. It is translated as CASSPTGPYSNQPQHF.

The CDR3 DNA sequence: TGTGCCACCAGTGATTGGGGACATTCGGCAACTAATGAAAAACTGTTTTTT. Encoded protein: CATSDWGHSATNEKLFF. This rearrangement joins TRBV24-1 to TRBJ1-4, with a tentative D call TRBD1 (6 bases). This CDR3 has 17 amino acids. Germline V gene lookup returns CDR1 KGHDR and CDR2 SFDVKD. V gave up 2 bases and J gave up 0 bases, with 12 bases separating them.

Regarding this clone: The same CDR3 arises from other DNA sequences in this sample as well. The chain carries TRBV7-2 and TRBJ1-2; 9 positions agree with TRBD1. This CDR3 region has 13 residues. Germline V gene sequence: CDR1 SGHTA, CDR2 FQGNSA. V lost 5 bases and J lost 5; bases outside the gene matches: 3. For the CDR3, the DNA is TGTGCCAGCAGCCCGGACAGGGGTTATGGCTACACCTTC. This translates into CASSPDRGYGYTF. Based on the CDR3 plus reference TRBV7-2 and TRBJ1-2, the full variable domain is GAGVSQSPSNKVTEKGKDVELRCDPISGHTALYWYRQSLGQGLEFLIYFQGNSAPDKSGLPSDRFSAERTGGSVSTLTIQRTQQEDSAVYLCASSPDRGYGYTFGSGTRLTVV.

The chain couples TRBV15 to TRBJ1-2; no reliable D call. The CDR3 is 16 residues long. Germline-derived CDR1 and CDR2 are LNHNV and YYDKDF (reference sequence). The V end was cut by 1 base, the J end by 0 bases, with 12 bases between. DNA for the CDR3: TGTGCCACCAGCAGAGGTGGGCCGGGAGCTAACTATGGCTACACCTTC. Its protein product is CATSRGGPGANYGYTF. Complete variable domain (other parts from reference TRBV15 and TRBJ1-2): DAMVIQNPRYQVTQFGKPVTLSCSQTLNHNVMYWYQQKSSQAPKLLFHYYDKDFNNEADTPDNFQSRRPNTSFCFLDIRSPGLGDTAMYLCATSRGGPGANYGYTFGSGTRLTVV.

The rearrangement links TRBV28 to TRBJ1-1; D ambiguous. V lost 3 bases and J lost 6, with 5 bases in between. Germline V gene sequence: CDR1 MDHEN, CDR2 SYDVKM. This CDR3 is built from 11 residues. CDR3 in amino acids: CASSLGAEAFF. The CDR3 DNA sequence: TGTGCCAGCAGTTTGGGCGCTGAAGCTTTCTTT.

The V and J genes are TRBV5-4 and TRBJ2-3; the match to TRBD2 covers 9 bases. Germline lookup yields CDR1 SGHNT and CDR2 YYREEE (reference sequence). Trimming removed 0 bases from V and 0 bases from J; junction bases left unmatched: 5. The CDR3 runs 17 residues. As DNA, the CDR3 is TGTGCCAGCAGCTTGGGGGTAACTAGCGGGAGCACAGATACGCAGTATTTT. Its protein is CASSLGVTSGSTDTQYF.

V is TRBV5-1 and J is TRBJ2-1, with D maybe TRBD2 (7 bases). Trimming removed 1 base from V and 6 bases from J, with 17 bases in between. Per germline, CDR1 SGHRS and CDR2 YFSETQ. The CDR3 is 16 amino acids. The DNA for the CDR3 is TGCGCCAGCAGCTTGCCCAGTGGGGGGGGGCGCAATGAGCAGTTCTTC. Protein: CASSLPSGGGRNEQFF. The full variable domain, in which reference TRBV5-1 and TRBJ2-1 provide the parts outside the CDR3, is KAGVTQTPRYLIKTRGQQVTLSCSPISGHRSVSWYQQTPGQGLQFLFEYFSETQRNKGNFPGRFSGRQFSNSRSEMNVSTLELGDSALYLCASSLPSGGGRNEQFFGPGTRLTVL.

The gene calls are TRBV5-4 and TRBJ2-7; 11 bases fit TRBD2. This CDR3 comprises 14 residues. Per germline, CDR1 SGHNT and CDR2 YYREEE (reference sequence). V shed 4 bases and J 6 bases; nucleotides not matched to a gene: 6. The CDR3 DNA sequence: TGTGCCAGCAGCCCTCTAGCGGGAGGCCCCGAGCAGTACTTC. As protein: CASSPLAGGPEQYF.

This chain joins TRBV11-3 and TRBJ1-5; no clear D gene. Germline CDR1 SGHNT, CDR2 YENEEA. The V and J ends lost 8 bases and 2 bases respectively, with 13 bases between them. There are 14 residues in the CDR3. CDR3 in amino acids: CASPVTGGNQPQHF. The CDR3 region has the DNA TGTGCCAGCCCGGTAACGGGTGGCAATCAGCCCCAGCATTTT.

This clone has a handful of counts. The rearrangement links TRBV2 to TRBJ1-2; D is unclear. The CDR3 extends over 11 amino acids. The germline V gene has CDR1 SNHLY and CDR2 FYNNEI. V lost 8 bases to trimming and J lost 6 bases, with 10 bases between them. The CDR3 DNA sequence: TGTGCCAGCCGGTATGCTGATGGCTACACCTTC. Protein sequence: CASRYADGYTF.

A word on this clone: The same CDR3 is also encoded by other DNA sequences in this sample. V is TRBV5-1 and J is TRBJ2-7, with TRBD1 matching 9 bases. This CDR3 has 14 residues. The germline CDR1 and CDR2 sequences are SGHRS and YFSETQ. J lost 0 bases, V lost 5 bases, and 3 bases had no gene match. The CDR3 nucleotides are TGCGCCAGCAGTCTGGACAGGGGCTCCTACGAGCAGTACTTC. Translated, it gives CASSLDRGSYEQYF.

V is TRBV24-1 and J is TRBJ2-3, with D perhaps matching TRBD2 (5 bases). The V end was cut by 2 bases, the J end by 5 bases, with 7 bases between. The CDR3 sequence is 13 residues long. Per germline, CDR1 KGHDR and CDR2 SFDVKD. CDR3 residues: CATSDYRGDTQYF. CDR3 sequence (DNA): TGTGCCACCAGTGATTACCGGGGAGATACGCAGTATTTT.

CDR3 region: CASSPPAQARDTQYF. CDR3 sequence (DNA): TGTGCCAGCTCACCACCGGCACAGGCGAGAGATACGCAGTATTTT. The chain recombines TRBV18 with TRBJ2-3; D may be TRBD1 (5 bases). Trimming removed 0 bases at V and 5 bases at J, with 12 bases between. CDR1 and CDR2 (germline): KGHSH, LQKENI. The CDR3 extends over 15 amino acids.

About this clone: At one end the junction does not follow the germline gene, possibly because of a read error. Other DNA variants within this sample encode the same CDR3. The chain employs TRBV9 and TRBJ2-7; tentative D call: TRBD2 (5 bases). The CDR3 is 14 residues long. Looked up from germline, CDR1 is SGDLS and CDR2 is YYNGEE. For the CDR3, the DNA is TGCGCCAGCAGCGTGAGCGGTAACTCCTACGAGCAGTACTTC. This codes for CASSVSGNSYEQYF. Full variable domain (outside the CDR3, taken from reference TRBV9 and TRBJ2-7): DSGVTQTPKHLITATGQRVTLRCSPRSGDLSVYWYQQSLDQGLQFLIQYYNGEERAKGNILERFSAQQFPDLHSELNLSSLELGDSALYFCASSVSGNSYEQYFGPGTRLTVT.

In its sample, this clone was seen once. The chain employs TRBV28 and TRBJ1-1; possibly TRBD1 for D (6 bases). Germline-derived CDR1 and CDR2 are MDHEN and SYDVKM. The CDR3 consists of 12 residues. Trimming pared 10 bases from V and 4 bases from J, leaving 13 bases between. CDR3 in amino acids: CAITTGPTEAFF. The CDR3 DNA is TGTGCCATTACGACAGGCCCCACTGAAGCTTTCTTT.

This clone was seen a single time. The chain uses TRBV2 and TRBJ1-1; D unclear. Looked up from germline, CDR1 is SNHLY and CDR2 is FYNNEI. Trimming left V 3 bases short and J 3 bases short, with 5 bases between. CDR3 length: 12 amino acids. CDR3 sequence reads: CASSDPDTEAFF. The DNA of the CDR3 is TGTGCCAGCAGTGATCCAGACACTGAAGCTTTCTTT.

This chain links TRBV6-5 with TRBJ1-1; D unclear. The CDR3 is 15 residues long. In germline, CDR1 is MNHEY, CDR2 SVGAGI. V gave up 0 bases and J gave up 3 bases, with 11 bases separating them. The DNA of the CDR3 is TGTGCCAGCAGTTACTCGTTCAGTTTGGACACTGAAGCTTTCTTT. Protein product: CASSYSFSLDTEAFF.

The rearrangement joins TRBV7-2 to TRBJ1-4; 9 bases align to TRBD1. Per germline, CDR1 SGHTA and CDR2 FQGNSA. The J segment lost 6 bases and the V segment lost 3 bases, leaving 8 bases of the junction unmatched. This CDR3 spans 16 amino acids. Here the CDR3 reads CASSLGQTGGHEKLFF. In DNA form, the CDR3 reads TGTGCCAGCAGCTTGGGCCAGACAGGGGGTCATGAAAAACTGTTTTTT. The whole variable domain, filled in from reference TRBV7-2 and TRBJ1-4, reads GAGVSQSPSNKVTEKGKDVELRCDPISGHTALYWYRQSLGQGLEFLIYFQGNSAPDKSGLPSDRFSAERTGGSVSTLTIQRTQQEDSAVYLCASSLGQTGGHEKLFFGSGTQLSVL.

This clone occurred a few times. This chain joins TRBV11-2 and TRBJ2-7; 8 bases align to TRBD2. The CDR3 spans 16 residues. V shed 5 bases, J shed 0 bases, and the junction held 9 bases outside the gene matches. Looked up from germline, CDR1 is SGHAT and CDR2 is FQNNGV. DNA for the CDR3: TGTGCCAGCAGCAACCGGGGGGGCGGTAGCTCCTACGAGCAGTACTTC. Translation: CASSNRGGGSSYEQYF. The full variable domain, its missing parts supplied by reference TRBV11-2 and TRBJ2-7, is EAGVAQSPRYKIIEKRQSVAFWCNPISGHATLYWYQQILGQGPKLLIQFQNNGVVDDSQLPKDRFSAERLKGVDSTLKIQPAKLEDSAVYLCASSNRGGGSSYEQYFGPGTRLTVT.

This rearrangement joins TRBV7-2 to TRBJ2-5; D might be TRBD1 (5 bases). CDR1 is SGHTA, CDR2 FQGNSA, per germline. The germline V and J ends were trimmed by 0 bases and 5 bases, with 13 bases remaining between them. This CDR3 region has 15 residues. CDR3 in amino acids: CASSLAGVALETQYF. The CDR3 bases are TGTGCCAGCAGCTTAGCAGGGGTCGCACTGGAGACCCAGTACTTC.

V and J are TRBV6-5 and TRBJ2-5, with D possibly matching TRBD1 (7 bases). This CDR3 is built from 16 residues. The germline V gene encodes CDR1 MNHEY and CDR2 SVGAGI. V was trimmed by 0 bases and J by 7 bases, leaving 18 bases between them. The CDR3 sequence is CASSYSLRNRGGTQYF. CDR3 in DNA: TGTGCCAGCAGTTACTCCCTTCGGAACAGGGGAGGGACCCAGTACTTC.